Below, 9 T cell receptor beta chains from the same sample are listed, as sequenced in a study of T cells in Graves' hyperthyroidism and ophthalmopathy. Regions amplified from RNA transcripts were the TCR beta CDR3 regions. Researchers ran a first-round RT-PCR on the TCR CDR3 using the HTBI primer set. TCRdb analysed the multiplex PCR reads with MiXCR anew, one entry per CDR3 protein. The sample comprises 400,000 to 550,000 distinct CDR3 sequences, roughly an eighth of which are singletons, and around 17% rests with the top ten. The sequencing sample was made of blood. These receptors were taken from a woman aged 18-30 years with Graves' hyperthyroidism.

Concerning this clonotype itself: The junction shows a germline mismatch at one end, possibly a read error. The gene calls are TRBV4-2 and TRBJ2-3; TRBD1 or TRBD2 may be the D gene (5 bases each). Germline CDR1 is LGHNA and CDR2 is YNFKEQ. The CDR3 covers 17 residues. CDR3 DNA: TGTGCCAGCAACCAAGAAGACTATGGCGGTGGGGGAGATACGCAGTATTTT. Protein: CASNQEDYGGGGDTQYF.

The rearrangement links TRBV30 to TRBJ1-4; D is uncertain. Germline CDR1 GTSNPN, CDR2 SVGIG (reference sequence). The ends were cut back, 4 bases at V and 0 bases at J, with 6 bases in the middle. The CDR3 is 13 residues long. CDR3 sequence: CAWTAATNEKLFF. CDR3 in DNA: TGTGCCTGGACGGCAGCAACTAATGAAAAACTGTTTTTT. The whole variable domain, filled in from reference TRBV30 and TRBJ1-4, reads SQTIHQWPATLVQPVGSPLSLECTVEGTSNPNLYWYRQAAGRGLQLLFYSVGIGQISSEVPQNLSASRPQDRQFILSSKKLLLSDSGFYLCAWTAATNEKLFFGSGTQLSVL.

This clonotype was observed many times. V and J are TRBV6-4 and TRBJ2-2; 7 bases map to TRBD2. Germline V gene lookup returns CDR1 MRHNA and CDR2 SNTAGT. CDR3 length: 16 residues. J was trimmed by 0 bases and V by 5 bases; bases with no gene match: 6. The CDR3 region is CASSKASGSNTGELFF. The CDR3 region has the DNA TGTGCCAGCAGTAAGGCTAGCGGATCGAACACCGGGGAGCTGTTTTTT.

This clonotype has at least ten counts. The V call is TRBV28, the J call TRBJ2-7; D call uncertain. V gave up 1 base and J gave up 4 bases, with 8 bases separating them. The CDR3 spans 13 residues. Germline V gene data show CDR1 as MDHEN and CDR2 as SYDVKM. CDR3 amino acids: CASSLSVGYEQYV. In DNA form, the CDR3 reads TGTGCCAGCAGTTTATCCGTCGGGTACGAGCAGTACGTC.

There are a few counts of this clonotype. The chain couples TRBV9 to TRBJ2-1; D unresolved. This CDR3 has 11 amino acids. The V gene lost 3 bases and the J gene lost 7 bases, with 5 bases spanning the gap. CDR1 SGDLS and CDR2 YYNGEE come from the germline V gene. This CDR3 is CASSDTNEQFF. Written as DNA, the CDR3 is TGTGCCAGCAGCGATACGAATGAGCAGTTCTTC.

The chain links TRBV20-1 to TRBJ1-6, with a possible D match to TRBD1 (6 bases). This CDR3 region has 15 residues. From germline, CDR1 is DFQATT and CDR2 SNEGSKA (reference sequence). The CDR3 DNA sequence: TGCAGCGCGCTGCCGATGGGGGCTACGAATTCACCCCTCCACTTT. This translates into CSALPMGATNSPLHF.

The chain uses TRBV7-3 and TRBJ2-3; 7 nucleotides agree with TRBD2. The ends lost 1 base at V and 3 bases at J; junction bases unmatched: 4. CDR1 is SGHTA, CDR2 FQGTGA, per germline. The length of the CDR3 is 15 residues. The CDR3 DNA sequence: TGTGCCAGCAGCTTAAGCGGGACTACTACAGATACGCAGTATTTT. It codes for CASSLSGTTTDTQYF.

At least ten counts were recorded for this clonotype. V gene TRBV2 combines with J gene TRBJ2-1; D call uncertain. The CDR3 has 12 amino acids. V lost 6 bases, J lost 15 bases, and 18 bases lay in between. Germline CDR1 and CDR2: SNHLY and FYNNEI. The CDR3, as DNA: TGTGCCAGCAGCAGGACCGCTGTTAAGTTGTTCTTC. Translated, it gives CASSRTAVKLFF.

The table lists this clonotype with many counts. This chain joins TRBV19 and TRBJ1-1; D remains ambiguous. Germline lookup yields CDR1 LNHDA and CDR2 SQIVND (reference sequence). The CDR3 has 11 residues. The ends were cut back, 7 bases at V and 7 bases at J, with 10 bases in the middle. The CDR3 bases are TGTGCCAGTAAGTTTCGGAGTGAAGCTTTCTTT. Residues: CASKFRSEAFF.